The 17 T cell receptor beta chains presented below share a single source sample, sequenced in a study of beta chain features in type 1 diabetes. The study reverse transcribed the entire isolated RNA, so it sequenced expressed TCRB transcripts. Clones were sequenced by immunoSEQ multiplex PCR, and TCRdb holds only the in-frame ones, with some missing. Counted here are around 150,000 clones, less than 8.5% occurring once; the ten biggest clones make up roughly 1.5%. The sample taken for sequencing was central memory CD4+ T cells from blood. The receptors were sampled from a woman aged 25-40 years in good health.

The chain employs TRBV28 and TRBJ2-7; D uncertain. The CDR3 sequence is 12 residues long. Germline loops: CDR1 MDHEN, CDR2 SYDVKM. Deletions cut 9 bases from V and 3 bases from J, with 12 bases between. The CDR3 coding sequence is TGTGCCAGTTCCGAGGAGATCTACGAGCAGTACTTC. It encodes CASSEEIYEQYF.

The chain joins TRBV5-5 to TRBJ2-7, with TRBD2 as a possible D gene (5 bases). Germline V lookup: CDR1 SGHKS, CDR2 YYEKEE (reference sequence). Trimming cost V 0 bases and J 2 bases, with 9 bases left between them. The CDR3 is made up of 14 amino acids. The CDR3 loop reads CASSLAHGTYEQYF. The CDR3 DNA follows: TGTGCCAGCAGCTTGGCACACGGGACCTACGAGCAGTACTTC.

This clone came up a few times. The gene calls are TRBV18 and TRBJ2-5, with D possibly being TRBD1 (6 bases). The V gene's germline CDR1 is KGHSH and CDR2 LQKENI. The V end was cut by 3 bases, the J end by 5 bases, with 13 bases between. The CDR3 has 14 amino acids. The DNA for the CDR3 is TGTGCCAGCTCACCTAGTCAGGGGATGGAGACCCAGTACTTC. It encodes CASSPSQGMETQYF.

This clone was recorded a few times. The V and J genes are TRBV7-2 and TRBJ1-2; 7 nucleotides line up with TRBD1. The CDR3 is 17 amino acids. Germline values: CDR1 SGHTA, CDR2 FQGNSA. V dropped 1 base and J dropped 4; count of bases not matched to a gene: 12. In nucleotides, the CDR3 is TGTGCCAGCAGCTTAGGGACAGGCGCACATGGGGCCTATGGCTACACCTTC. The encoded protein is CASSLGTGAHGAYGYTF.

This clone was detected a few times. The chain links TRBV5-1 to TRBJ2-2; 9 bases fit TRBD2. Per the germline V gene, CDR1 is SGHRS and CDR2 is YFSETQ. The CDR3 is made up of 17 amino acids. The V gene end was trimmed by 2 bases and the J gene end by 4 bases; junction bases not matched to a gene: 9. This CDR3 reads CASSFGLAGRSTGELFF. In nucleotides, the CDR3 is TGCGCCAGCAGCTTCGGGCTAGCGGGGAGATCCACCGGGGAGCTGTTTTTT.

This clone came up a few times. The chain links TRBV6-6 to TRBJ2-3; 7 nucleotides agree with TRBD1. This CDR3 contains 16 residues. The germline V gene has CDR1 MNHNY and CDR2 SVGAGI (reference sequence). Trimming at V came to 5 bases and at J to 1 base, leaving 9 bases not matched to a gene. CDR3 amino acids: CASSVQGEGGTDTQYF. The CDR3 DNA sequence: TGTGCCAGCAGTGTTCAGGGGGAAGGTGGCACAGATACGCAGTATTTT.

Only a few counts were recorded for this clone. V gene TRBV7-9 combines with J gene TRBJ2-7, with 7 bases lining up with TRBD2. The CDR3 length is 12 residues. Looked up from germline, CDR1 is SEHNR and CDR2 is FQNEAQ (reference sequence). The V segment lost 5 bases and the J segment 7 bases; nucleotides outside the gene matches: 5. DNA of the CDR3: TGTGCCAGCAGCCCAACCGGGGGGGAGCAGTACTTC. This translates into CASSPTGGEQYF. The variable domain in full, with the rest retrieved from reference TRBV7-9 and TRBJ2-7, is DTGVSQNPRHKITKRGQNVTFRCDPISEHNRLYWYRQTLGQGPEFLTYFQNEAQLEKSRLLSDRFSAERPKGSFSTLEIQRTEQGDSAMYLCASSPTGGEQYFGPGTRLTVT.

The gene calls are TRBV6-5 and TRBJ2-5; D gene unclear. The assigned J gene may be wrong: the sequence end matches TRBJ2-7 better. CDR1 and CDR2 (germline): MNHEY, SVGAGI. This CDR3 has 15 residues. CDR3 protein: CASSYSSTAGYEQYF. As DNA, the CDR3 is TGTGCCAGCAGTTACTCATCGACTGCCGGCTACGAGCAGTACTTC.

CDR3 bases: TGTGCCAGCAGCTTGAAAGGACAGGCGAGCACAGATACGCAGTATTTT. Protein sequence: CASSLKGQASTDTQYF. The rearrangement uses TRBV5-4 and TRBJ2-3; 7 positions agree with TRBD1. After removal of 1 base from V and 0 bases from J, the junction contained 5 bases not matched to a gene. The germline CDR1 and CDR2 sequences are SGHNT and YYREEE (reference sequence). This CDR3 is 16 amino acids long.

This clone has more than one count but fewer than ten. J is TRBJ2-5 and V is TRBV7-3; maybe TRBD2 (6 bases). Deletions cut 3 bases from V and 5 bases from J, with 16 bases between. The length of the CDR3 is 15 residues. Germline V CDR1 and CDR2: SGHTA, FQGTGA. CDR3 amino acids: CASSFSRLGWETQYF. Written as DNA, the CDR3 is TGTGCCAGCAGCTTTAGTCGACTAGGGTGGGAGACCCAGTACTTC.

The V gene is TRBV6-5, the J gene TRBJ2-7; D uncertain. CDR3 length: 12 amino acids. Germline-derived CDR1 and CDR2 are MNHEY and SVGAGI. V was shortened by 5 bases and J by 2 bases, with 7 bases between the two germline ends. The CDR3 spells CASSNRAYEQYF. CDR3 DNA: TGTGCCAGCAGTAACCGGGCCTACGAGCAGTACTTC.

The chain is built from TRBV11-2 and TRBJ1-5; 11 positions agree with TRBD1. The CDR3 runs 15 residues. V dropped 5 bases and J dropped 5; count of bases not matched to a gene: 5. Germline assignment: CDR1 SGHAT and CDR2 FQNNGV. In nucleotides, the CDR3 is TGTGCCAGCAGCCCTGGACAGGGGGCATATCAGCCCCAGCATTTT. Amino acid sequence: CASSPGQGAYQPQHF. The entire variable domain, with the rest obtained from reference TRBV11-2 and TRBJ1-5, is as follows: EAGVAQSPRYKIIEKRQSVAFWCNPISGHATLYWYQQILGQGPKLLIQFQNNGVVDDSQLPKDRFSAERLKGVDSTLKIQPAKLEDSAVYLCASSPGQGAYQPQHFGDGTRLSIL.

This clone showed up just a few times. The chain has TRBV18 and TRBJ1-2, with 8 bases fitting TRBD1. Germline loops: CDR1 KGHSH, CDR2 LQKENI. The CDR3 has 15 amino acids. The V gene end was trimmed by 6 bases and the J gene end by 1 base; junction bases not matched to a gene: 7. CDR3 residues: CASSLDRGRNYGYTF. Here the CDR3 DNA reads TGTGCCAGCTCCCTCGACAGGGGACGTAACTATGGCTACACCTTC.

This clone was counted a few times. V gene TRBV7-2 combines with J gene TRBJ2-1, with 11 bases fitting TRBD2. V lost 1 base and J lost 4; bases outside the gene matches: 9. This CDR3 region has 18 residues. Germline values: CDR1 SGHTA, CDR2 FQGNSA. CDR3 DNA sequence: TGTGCCAGCAGCTTAGTAGCGGGAGGGCCCCCCGCTTACAATGAGCAGTTCTTC. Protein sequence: CASSLVAGGPPAYNEQFF.

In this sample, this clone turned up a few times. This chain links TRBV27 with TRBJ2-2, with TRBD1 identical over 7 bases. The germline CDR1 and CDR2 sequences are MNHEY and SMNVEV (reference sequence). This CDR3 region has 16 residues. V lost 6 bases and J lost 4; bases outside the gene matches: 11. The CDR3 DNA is TGTGCCAGCAGATCAGTACAGGGGTCGGGCACCGGGGAGCTGTTTTTT. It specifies CASRSVQGSGTGELFF.

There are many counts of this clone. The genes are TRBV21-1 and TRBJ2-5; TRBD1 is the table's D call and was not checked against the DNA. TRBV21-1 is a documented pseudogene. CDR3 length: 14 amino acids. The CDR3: CASSTRGRKETQYF. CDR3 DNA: TGTGCCAGCAGCACCCGTGGCAGGAAAGAGACCCAGTACTTC.

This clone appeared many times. This chain's CDR3 is CATRLAGGAEQYF. The CDR3 coding sequence is TGTGCCACCAGACTAGCGGGAGGAGCCGAGCAGTACTTC. V gene TRBV15 combines with J gene TRBJ2-7, with 12 bases that match TRBD2. This CDR3 has 13 amino acids. Trimming removed 6 bases from V and 6 bases from J; junction bases left unmatched: 3. The germline V gene encodes CDR1 LNHNV and CDR2 YYDKDF (reference sequence).